The T cell receptor beta chain described here comes from a study of identical twins. This clonotype occurred many times. CDR3 length: 15 residues. The germline V gene encodes CDR1 SGHRS and CDR2 YFSETQ. Trimming left V 0 bases short and J 6 bases short, with 13 bases between. Template switching (which added a universal primer site) was used, and cDNA carried unique molecular identifiers. Via MiXCR, TCRdb re-called the 5' RACE reads, giving one row per CDR3 protein. The sample records around 570,000 distinct CDR3 sequences, 9.6% being singletons. This sample also belongs to another study, concerning yellow fever vaccine responses in identical twins.

The gene calls are TRBV5-1 and TRBJ2-1, with D perhaps given as TRBD1 or TRBD2 (7 bases each). This TCR came from a woman under 30 in good health. The sequencing sample was made of PBMCs. Here the CDR3 reads CASSLGQGGGNEQFF. CDR3 DNA: TGCGCCAGCAGCTTGGGACAGGGAGGGGGCAATGAGCAGTTCTTC.